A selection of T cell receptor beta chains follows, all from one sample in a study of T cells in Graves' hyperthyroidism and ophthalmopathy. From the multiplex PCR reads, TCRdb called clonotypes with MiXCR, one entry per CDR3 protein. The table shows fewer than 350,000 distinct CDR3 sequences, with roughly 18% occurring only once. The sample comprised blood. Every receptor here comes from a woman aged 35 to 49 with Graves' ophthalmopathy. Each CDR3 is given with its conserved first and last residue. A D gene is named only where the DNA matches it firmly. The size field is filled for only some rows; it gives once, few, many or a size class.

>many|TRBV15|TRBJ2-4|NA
TGTGCCACCAGTCCAACCAGAACAGTGACGTTGAACATTCAGTACTTC
CATSPTRTVTLNIQYF
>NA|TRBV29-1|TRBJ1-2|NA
TGCAGCGCTTCAGGGAGCTCCTATGGCTACACCTTC
CSASGSSYGYTF
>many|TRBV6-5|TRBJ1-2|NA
TGTGCCAGCACGTTAGGACAGAACTATGGCTACACCTTC
CASTLGQNYGYTF
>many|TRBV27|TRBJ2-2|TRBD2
TGTGCCAGCAGACCTAGCGGGAGGGCCGACACCGGGGAGCTGTTTTTT
CASRPSGRADTGELFF
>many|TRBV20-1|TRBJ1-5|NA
TGCAGTGCTATTATGACAGACTATAGCAATCAGCCCCAGCATTTT
CSAIMTDYSNQPQHF
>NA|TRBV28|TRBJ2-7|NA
TGTGCCAGCAGTTTGGGACAGGGGTGGGCTAGCGGGAGCGAGCAGTACTTC
CASSLGQGWASGSEQYF
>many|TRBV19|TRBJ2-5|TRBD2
TGTGCCAGTAGTATCCGGACTAGCGGGAGGCGGGAGACCCAGTACTTC
CASSIRTSGRRETQYF
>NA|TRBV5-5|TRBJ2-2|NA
TGTGCCAGCGGCCCCGGGGGCACCGGGGAGCTGTTTTTT
CASGPGGTGELFF
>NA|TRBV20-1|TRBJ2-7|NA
TGCAGTGCTACCGTCGGGGCCTACGAGCAGTACTTC
CSATVGAYEQYF
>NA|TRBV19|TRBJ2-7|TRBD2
TGTGCCAGTAGTAGCGGAGCGGGGGGGCCCTACGAGCAGTACTTC
CASSSGAGGPYEQYF
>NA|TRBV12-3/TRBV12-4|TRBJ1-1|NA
TGTGCCAGCAGTTGGCCGGCCAGCCGAAACACTGAAGCTTTCTTT
CASSWPASRNTEAFF
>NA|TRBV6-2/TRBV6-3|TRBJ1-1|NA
TGTGCCACCAACAGAATGAACACTGAAGCTTTCTTT
CATNRMNTEAFF